Listed here are 14 T cell receptor beta chains from one sample, sequenced in a study of control samples from healthy donors and cancer patients. The assay was immunoSEQ multiplex PCR, and TCRdb's table has in-frame clones only and misses some. This table holds about 58,000 clones, around 95% found once. Sequenced input: blood. These receptors were taken from a man younger than 45 in good health.

The V gene is TRBV4-1, the J gene TRBJ1-2; the D gene is possibly TRBD1 (5 bases). V lost 4 bases and J 6 bases, leaving 12 bases between the germline ends. The CDR3 contains 13 residues. Germline assignment: CDR1 MGHRA and CDR2 YSYEKL. The CDR3 bases are TGCGCCAGCAGCCTCTGGACGGGGGATGGCTACACCTTC. Protein sequence: CASSLWTGDGYTF.

The chain employs TRBV6-2 or TRBV6-3 and TRBJ1-6; 7 bases agree with TRBD1. The germline CDR1 and CDR2 sequences are MNHEY and SVGEGT. CDR3 size: 18 residues. Trimming removed 2 bases from V and 0 bases from J; junction bases left unmatched: 7. The CDR3 nucleotides are TGTGCCAGCAGTTACCCTACCCGGGACAGCTCCTATAATTCACCCCTCCACTTT. Translation gives CASSYPTRDSSYNSPLHF.

In DNA, the CDR3 is TGCGCCAGCAGCCAAGCCGTACAGGGTGGCTCTGAAAAACTGTTTTTT. This encodes CASSQAVQGGSEKLFF. The rearrangement joins TRBV4-1 to TRBJ1-4; TRBD1 might be the D (6 bases). The CDR3 runs 16 residues. Per the germline V gene, CDR1 is MGHRA and CDR2 is YSYEKL. V shed 1 base and J shed 7 bases, with 16 bases lying between them.

V is TRBV27 and J is TRBJ2-2; weak D call: TRBD1 (6 bases). Germline V gene data show CDR1 as MNHEY and CDR2 as SMNVEV (reference sequence). The CDR3 is 17 amino acids. V was pared by 6 bases and J by 2 bases, with 19 bases between. This CDR3 is CASRVIGRQVNTGELFF. CDR3 nucleotides: TGTGCCAGCAGAGTAATTGGCCGACAGGTCAACACCGGGGAGCTGTTTTTT.

V gene TRBV3-1 (or the pseudogene TRBV3-2) combines with J gene TRBJ2-7; D may be TRBD1 (6 bases). Germline V lookup: CDR1 LGHDT, CDR2 YNNKEL (reference sequence). V lost 7 bases and J 6 bases, leaving 19 bases between the germline ends. This CDR3 has 14 amino acids. The CDR3 region is CASTPRAGEREQYF. The DNA for the CDR3 is TGTGCCAGCACTCCACGCGCAGGGGAACGCGAGCAGTACTTC.

This clone was recorded once. V and J are TRBV18 and TRBJ1-1, with a possible D match to TRBD1 (5 bases). V was cut by 0 bases and J by 10 bases, with 12 bases left in between. Germline CDR1 KGHSH, CDR2 LQKENI. CDR3 length: 13 residues. CDR3 sequence (DNA): TGTGCCAGCTCACCACCGTTGGACATGGGAGCTTTCTTT. This translates into CASSPPLDMGAFF. The entire variable domain, with the rest obtained from reference TRBV18 and TRBJ1-1, is as follows: NAGVMQNPRHLVRRRGQEARLRCSPMKGHSHVYWYRQLPEEGLKFMVYLQKENIIDESGMPKERFSAEFPKEGPSILRIQQVVRGDSAAYFCASSPPLDMGAFFGQGTRLTVV.

In its sample, this clone was seen once. The chain uses TRBV6-6 and TRBJ1-2; the D gene is possibly TRBD1 (5 bases). This CDR3 spans 13 amino acids. Per germline, CDR1 MNHNY and CDR2 SVGAGI (reference sequence). Deletions cut 4 bases from V and 2 bases from J, with 8 bases between. CDR3 nucleotide sequence: TGTGCCAGCAGTTTGGGACCGAACTATGGCTACACCTTC. Translation: CASSLGPNYGYTF.

This sequence joins TRBV28 and TRBJ1-5, with D perhaps matching TRBD1 (5 bases). The V gene's germline CDR1 is MDHEN and CDR2 SYDVKM. Trimming pared 3 bases from V and 4 bases from J, leaving 7 bases between. The CDR3 is 13 amino acids. CDR3 loop: CASSFGTNQPQHF. The CDR3 nucleotides read TGTGCCAGCAGTTTCGGGACGAATCAGCCCCAGCATTTT.

The V and J genes are TRBV6-5 and TRBJ2-2; 7 bases are a match to TRBD2. Germline loops: CDR1 MNHEY, CDR2 SVGAGI. V lost 4 bases to trimming and J lost 4 bases; unmatched junction nucleotides: 9. The CDR3 runs to 16 residues. Here the CDR3 DNA reads TGTGCCAGCAGTTTCTTAGCGGGCACATTCACCGGGGAGCTGTTTTTT. It yields the protein CASSFLAGTFTGELFF.

This sequence joins TRBV19 and TRBJ1-1, with D perhaps TRBD1 (5 bases). Germline V gene lookup returns CDR1 LNHDA and CDR2 SQIVND (reference sequence). V dropped 8 bases and J dropped 4 bases, with 14 bases sitting between them. This CDR3 has 13 amino acids. The chain's CDR3 is CASSWGFSTEAFF. The DNA of the CDR3 is TGTGCCAGTTCATGGGGGTTTAGCACTGAAGCTTTCTTT.

This clone was seen just once. The rearrangement links TRBV3-1 (or the pseudogene TRBV3-2) to TRBJ1-6; D unresolved. Trimming cost V 5 bases and J 8 bases, with 13 bases left between them. Looked up from germline, CDR1 is LGHDT and CDR2 is YNNKEL (reference sequence). The CDR3 spans 14 residues. Here the CDR3 DNA reads TGTGCCAGCAGCTGGCCTCAAGGCGATTCACCCCTCCACTTT. Protein: CASSWPQGDSPLHF.

V and J are TRBV7-9 and TRBJ2-2; D call uncertain. Between the trimmed V and J ends, which lost 10 bases and 5 bases, there was a span of 14 bases. The germline CDR1 and CDR2 sequences are SEHNR and FQNEAQ (reference sequence). The CDR3 extends over 13 amino acids. CDR3 in amino acids: CATRLGNTGELFF. Written as DNA, the CDR3 is TGTGCCACCCGGCTAGGAAATACCGGGGAGCTGTTTTTT. The full variable domain, with the rest looked up from reference TRBV7-9 and TRBJ2-2, is DTGVSQNPRHKITKRGQNVTFRCDPISEHNRLYWYRQTLGQGPEFLTYFQNEAQLEKSRLLSDRFSAERPKGSFSTLEIQRTEQGDSAMYLCATRLGNTGELFFGEGSRLTVL.

The chain joins TRBV7-2 to TRBJ1-2, with D perhaps matching TRBD1 (6 bases). V was cut by 2 bases and J by 5 bases, with 18 bases left in between. This CDR3 has 16 amino acids. Germline assignment: CDR1 SGHTA and CDR2 FQGNSA. The CDR3 DNA reads as TGTGCCAGCAGCTTACTAGCCCTCGGGGGCGGGTATGGCTACACCTTC. Translated: CASSLLALGGGYGYTF.

CDR3 coding DNA: TGTGCCAGCAGTCGACTCAGGTTTGGAGGAAACACCATATATTTT. Amino acid sequence: CASSRLRFGGNTIYF. This chain joins TRBV6-5 and TRBJ1-3; D unresolved. Germline V gives CDR1 MNHEY, CDR2 SVGAGI. V lost 5 bases to trimming and J lost 4 bases, with 15 bases between them. This CDR3 contains 15 residues.